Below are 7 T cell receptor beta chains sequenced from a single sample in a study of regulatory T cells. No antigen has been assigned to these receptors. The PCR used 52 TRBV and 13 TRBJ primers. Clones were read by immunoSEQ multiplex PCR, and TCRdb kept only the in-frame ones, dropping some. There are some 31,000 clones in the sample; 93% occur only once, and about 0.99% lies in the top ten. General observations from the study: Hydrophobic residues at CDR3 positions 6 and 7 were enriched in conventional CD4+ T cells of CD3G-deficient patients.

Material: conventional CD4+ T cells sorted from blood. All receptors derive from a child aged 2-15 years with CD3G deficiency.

The CDR3 loop is CASSLPGEETQYF. The CDR3 region has the DNA TGCGCCAGCAGCTTGCCAGGGGAGGAGACCCAGTACTTC. V and J are TRBV5-1 and TRBJ2-5; weak D call: TRBD1 (6 bases). Germline V gene lookup returns CDR1 SGHRS and CDR2 YFSETQ. V was clipped by 1 base and J by 5 bases, with 9 bases between them. There are 13 residues in the CDR3.

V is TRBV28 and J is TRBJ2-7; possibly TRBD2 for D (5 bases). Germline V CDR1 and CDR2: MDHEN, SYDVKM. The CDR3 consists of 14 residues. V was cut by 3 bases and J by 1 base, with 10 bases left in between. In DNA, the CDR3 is TGTGCCAGCAGTTTTACCCGGGATTCCTACGAGCAGTACTTC. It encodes CASSFTRDSYEQYF. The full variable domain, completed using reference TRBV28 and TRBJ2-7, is DVKVTQSSRYLVKRTGEKVFLECVQDMDHENMFWYRQDPGLGLRLIYFSYDVKMKEKGDIPEGYSVSREKKERFSLILESASTNQTSMYLCASSFTRDSYEQYFGPGTRLTVT.

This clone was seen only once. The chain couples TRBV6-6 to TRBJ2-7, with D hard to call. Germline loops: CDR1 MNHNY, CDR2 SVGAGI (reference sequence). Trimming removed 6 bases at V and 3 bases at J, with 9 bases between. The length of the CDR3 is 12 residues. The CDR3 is CASSFSGYEQYF. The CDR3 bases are TGTGCCAGCAGCTTCTCGGGCTACGAGCAGTACTTC.

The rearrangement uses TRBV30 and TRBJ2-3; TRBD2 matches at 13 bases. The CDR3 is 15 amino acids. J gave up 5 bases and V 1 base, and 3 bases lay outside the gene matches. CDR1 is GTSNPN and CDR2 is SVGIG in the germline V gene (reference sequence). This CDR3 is CAWSAGLAGVDTQYF. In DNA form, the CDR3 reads TGTGCCTGGAGTGCTGGACTAGCGGGAGTAGATACGCAGTATTTT.

CDR3: CASSPQGAGGYTF. CDR3 sequence (DNA): TGTGCCAGCAGTCCACAGGGGGCTGGCGGCTACACCTTC. V usage is TRBV28 and J usage is TRBJ1-2; 9 bases are a match to TRBD1. V shed 5 bases, J shed 8 bases, and the junction held 6 bases outside the gene matches. This CDR3 has 13 residues. Germline CDR1 is MDHEN and CDR2 is SYDVKM.

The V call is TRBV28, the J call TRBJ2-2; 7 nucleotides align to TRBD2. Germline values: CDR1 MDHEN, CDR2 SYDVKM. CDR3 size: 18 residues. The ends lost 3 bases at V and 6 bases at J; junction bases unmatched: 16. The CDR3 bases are TGTGCCAGCAGTTTCCCAAATAAGCGGCGGGGGACCTCCGGGGAGCTGTTTTTT. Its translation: CASSFPNKRRGTSGELFF.

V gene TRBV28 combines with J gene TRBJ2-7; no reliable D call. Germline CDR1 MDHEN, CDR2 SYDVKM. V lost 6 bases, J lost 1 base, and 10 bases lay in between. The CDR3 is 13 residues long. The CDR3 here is CASSPGWSYEQYF. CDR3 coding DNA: TGTGCCAGCAGCCCTGGTTGGTCCTACGAGCAGTACTTC.